This T cell receptor beta chain was captured by sequencing in a study of blood T cell repertoires in COVID-19. Background on the study: COVID-19 samples from acute and convalescent phases originated in the United States, Italy and Spain. Sample material is recorded as cDNA or gDNA derived from T cells, B-cell-depleted T cells, or PBMCs.

The CDR3 has 17 residues. Unmatched junction bases numbered 9, after V lost 5 bases and J lost 0 bases. Per the germline V gene, CDR1 is MNHNY and CDR2 is SVGAGI (reference sequence). This clone was detected a few times. How the authors handled the data: Counts of nucleated cells, estimated from reference gene primer amplification, were obtained. Profiled with immunoSEQ multiplex PCR; TCRdb holds only in-frame clones, not every one. For V, J and clone size, that table is used; D and trimming come from the DNA. The sample shows some 70,000 clones, 80% to 90% of them seen only once. The sequenced sample was peripheral blood. The rearrangement links TRBV6-6 to TRBJ2-4; 8 bases are shared with TRBD1. The clonotype originates from a man aged 50 to 59 with active COVID-19. CDR3 in DNA: TGTGCCAGCAGTCCCCGGACAGGGACCTTAGCCAAAAACATTCAGTACTTC. The encoded protein is CASSPRTGTLAKNIQYF.